One sample yielded the 11 T cell receptor beta chains listed below, sequenced in a study of T-cell reconstitution after alpha-beta-depleted transplantation in children. For TCRbeta, the library was prepared with unique molecular identifiers. TCRdb reprocessed the PCR reads via MiXCR and lists one record per CDR3 protein. Of 250,000 to 300,000 distinct CDR3 sequences detected, about 10% appear once; the ten largest clones hold roughly a tenth. The sample in question was PBMCs from the stem cell graft donor, obtained from the stem cell graft. These receptors were obtained from a human donor who donated a stem cell graft to a child with SCID.

CDR3 nucleotides: TGCGCCAGCAGCTTCGAGGACGGGGGGATAGAGACCCAGTACTTC. Translation gives CASSFEDGGIETQYF. V usage is TRBV5-1 and J usage is TRBJ2-5; 7 bases are shared with TRBD2. The V gene's germline CDR1 is SGHRS and CDR2 YFSETQ. CDR3 length: 15 residues. Trimming took 2 bases from V and 4 from J; bases not matched to a gene: 8.

The chain employs TRBV14 and TRBJ1-3; D is possibly TRBD1 (5 bases). Trimming stripped 7 bases from V and 0 bases from J, with 10 bases between. Germline-derived CDR1 and CDR2 are SGHDN and FVKESK. This CDR3 spans 14 amino acids. DNA of the CDR3: TGTGCCAGCACTAGTGACAGCTCTGGAAACACCATATATTTT. As protein: CASTSDSSGNTIYF.

This chain joins TRBV12-5 and TRBJ2-7; tentative D call: TRBD1 (6 bases). CDR1 LGHNT and CDR2 FRNRAP come from the germline V gene. V gave up 7 bases and J gave up 0 bases, with 16 bases separating them. The CDR3 has 15 amino acids. The CDR3 is CASDSPDSFSYEQYF. The DNA for the CDR3 is TGTGCTAGTGATTCCCCGGACAGCTTCTCCTACGAGCAGTACTTC. The whole variable domain, filled in from reference TRBV12-5 and TRBJ2-7, reads DARVTQTPRHKVTEMGQEVTMRCQPILGHNTVFWYRQTMMQGLELLAYFRNRAPLDDSGMPKDRFSAEMPDATLATLKIQPSEPRDSAVYFCASDSPDSFSYEQYFGPGTRLTVT.

Turning to this clonotype: A read error may be the cause here, since a much bigger clone is one base away. The CDR3 is CATSRSRVDETQYF. CDR3 DNA: TGTGCCACCAGCAGATCACGTGTTGATGAGACCCAGTACTTC. V is TRBV15 and J is TRBJ2-5, with no clear D. V was clipped by 2 bases and J by 5 bases, with 12 bases between them. This CDR3 comprises 14 residues. The germline CDR1 and CDR2 sequences are LNHNV and YYDKDF (reference sequence).

The chain recombines TRBV7-6 with TRBJ2-7; possibly TRBD2 for D (6 bases). Trimming pared 8 bases from V and 1 base from J, leaving 12 bases between. Germline CDR1 and CDR2: SGHVS and FNYEAQ. The CDR3 runs 13 residues. The chain's CDR3 is CASSGGASYEQYF. The CDR3 DNA is TGTGCCAGCTCGGGCGGGGCTTCCTACGAGCAGTACTTC.

V is TRBV4-2 and J is TRBJ1-1; D call uncertain. CDR3 length: 15 residues. Germline V gene data show CDR1 as LGHNA and CDR2 as YNFKEQ. Trimming removed 0 bases at V and 1 base at J, with 9 bases between. CDR3 coding DNA: TGTGCCAGCAGCCAAGACCTTCTGGGGAACACTGAAGCTTTCTTT. The encoded protein is CASSQDLLGNTEAFF.

This clonotype has just a few counts. The chain links TRBV2 to TRBJ2-7, with TRBD2 matching 7 bases. CDR3 size: 12 residues. The V segment lost 7 bases and the J segment 7 bases; nucleotides outside the gene matches: 7. Germline values: CDR1 SNHLY, CDR2 FYNNEI. As DNA, the CDR3 is TGTGCCAGCACCCCGGGGGGAAAGGAGCAGTACTTC. This translates into CASTPGGKEQYF.

J is TRBJ2-2 and V is TRBV5-1, with D unclear. Trimming removed 0 bases at V and 3 bases at J, with 9 bases between. The CDR3 totals 15 residues. Germline V gene lookup returns CDR1 SGHRS and CDR2 YFSETQ. Written as DNA, the CDR3 is TGCGCCAGCAGCTTGGAAGGGCCCTACACCGGGGAGCTGTTTTTT. It encodes CASSLEGPYTGELFF.

The CDR3 DNA follows: TGTGCCAGCAGCTTATTCCCTGGGTTAGGCTACGAGCAGTACTTC. It encodes CASSLFPGLGYEQYF. The chain has TRBV11-2 and TRBJ2-7, with D uncertain. V lost 2 bases and J lost 3, with 14 bases in between. Germline V lookup: CDR1 SGHAT, CDR2 FQNNGV. The CDR3 loop spans 15 amino acids. The full variable domain, completed using reference TRBV11-2 and TRBJ2-7, is EAGVAQSPRYKIIEKRQSVAFWCNPISGHATLYWYQQILGQGPKLLIQFQNNGVVDDSQLPKDRFSAERLKGVDSTLKIQPAKLEDSAVYLCASSLFPGLGYEQYFGPGTRLTVT.

This clonotype was found a few times. CDR3 residues: CASSREGLNTGELFF. Written as DNA, the CDR3 is TGTGCCAGCAGCAGGGAGGGACTGAACACCGGGGAGCTGTTTTTT. V and J are TRBV3-1 and TRBJ2-2, with 7 nucleotides matching TRBD2. This CDR3 region has 15 residues. The germline V gene has CDR1 LGHDT and CDR2 YNNKEL (reference sequence). Losses at the gene ends were 5 bases for V and 1 base for J; bases not matched to a gene: 4. Variable domain in full (rest from reference TRBV3-1 and TRBJ2-2): DTAVSQTPKYLVTQMGNDKSIKCEQNLGHDTMYWYKQDSKKFLKIMFSYNNKELIINETVPNRFSPKSPDKAHLNLHINSLELGDSAVYFCASSREGLNTGELFFGEGSRLTVL.

This clonotype occurred many times. The chain joins TRBV14 to TRBJ2-7; D is unclear. Trimming removed 1 base from V and 1 base from J, with 2 bases in between. Germline CDR1 reads SGHDN; CDR2 reads FVKESK. The CDR3 loop spans 12 amino acids. CDR3 in DNA: TGTGCCAGCAGCCAAGTGTCCTACGAGCAGTACTTC. As protein: CASSQVSYEQYF.